Following are 5 T cell receptor beta chains from one sample sequenced in a study of T-cell memory formation after mild COVID-19. TCRdb reanalysed the 5' RACE reads using MiXCR and keeps one entry per CDR3 protein. Of approximately 570,000 distinct CDR3 sequences listed, about 20% are singletons. Sequences were obtained from PBMCs or a T cell subset sorted from them (not recorded which). These TCRs come from an adult woman who had mild COVID-19 (a few samples of this study predate the infection). Cell type and time point are not known.

CDR3 DNA sequence: TGTGCCTGGACTCGTACAGGGGGATACTATGGCTACACCTTC. Its protein is CAWTRTGGYYGYTF. V and J are TRBV30 and TRBJ1-2; TRBD1 aligns across 8 bases. Germline loops: CDR1 GTSNPN, CDR2 SVGIG (reference sequence). This CDR3 has 14 amino acids. V trimming: 4 bases; J trimming: 3 bases; junction bases outside the gene matches: 7.

The J gene is TRBJ2-7, the V gene TRBV7-6; the D is unclear. CDR1 and CDR2 from the germline V gene are SGHVS and FNYEAQ. This CDR3 is 13 amino acids long. V dropped 5 bases and J dropped 5 bases, with 13 bases sitting between them. CDR3 loop: CASSLVDLNEQYF. The CDR3 region has the DNA TGTGCCAGCAGCCTCGTCGACCTCAACGAGCAGTACTTC.

The chain recombines TRBV12-3 or TRBV12-4 with TRBJ1-1; D not resolved. V gave up 6 bases and J gave up 4 bases, with 15 bases separating them. The CDR3 has 14 amino acids. The CDR3 reads CASRARGGVTEAFF. The CDR3 nucleotides are TGTGCCAGCAGGGCCCGGGGTGGGGTCACTGAAGCTTTCTTT.

The genes are TRBV6-5 and TRBJ2-7; no definite D call. V was clipped by 8 bases and J by 3 bases, with 14 bases between them. The CDR3 loop spans 13 amino acids. In germline, CDR1 is MNHEY, CDR2 SVGAGI. CDR3 sequence (DNA): TGTGCCAGCTCCTATAAAATAAACTACGAGCAGTACTTC. It specifies CASSYKINYEQYF.

The genes are TRBV7-2 and TRBJ1-2; no definite D call. V shed 6 bases and J shed 8 bases, with 16 bases lying between them. This CDR3 has 13 amino acids. Germline loops: CDR1 SGHTA, CDR2 FQGNSA. CDR3 DNA: TGTGCCAGCAGTTCAGGAACACTGGGAGGCTACACCTTC. Amino acids: CASSSGTLGGYTF.